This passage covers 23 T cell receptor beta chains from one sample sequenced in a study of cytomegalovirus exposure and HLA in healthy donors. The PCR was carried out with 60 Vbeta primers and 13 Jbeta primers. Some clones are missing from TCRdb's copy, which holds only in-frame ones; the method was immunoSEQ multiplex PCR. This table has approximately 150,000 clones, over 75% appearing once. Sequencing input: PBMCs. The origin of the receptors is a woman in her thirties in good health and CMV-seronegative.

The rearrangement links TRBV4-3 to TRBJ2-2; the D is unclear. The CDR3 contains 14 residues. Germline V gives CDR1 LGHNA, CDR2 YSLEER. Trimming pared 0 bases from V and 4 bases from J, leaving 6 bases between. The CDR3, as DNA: TGCGCCAGCAGCCAAGATTTCTTCACCGGGGAGCTGTTTTTT. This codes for CASSQDFFTGELFF.

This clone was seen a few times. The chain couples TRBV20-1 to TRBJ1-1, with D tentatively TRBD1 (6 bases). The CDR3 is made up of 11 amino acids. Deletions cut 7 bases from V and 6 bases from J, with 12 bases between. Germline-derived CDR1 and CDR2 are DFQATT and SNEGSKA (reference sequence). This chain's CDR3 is CSVTGWSEAFF. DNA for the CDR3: TGCAGTGTAACAGGGTGGTCTGAAGCTTTCTTT.

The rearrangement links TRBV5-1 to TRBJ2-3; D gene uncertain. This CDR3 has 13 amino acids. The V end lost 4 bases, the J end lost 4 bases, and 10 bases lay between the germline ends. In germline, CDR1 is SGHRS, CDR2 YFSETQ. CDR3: CASSINPADTQYF. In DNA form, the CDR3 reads TGCGCCAGCAGCATCAATCCGGCAGATACGCAGTATTTT.

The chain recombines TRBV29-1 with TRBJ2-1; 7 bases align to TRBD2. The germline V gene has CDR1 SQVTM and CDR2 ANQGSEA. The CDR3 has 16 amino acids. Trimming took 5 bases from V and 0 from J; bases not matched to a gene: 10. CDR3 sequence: CSVREGSSPSYNEQFF. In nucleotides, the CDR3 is TGCAGCGTTAGGGAGGGTAGCTCACCCTCCTACAATGAGCAGTTCTTC.

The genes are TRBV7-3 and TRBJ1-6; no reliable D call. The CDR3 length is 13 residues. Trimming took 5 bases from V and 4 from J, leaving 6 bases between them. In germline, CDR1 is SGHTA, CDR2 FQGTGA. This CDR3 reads CASSREYNSPLHF. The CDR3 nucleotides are TGTGCCAGCAGCCGGGAGTATAATTCACCCCTCCACTTT.

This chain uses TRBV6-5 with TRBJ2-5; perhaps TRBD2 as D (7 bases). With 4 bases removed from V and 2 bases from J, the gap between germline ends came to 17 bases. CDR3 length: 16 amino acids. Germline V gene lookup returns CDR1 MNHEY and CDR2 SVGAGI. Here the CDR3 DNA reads TGTGCCAGCAGTTTCCTAGGGGGGGGGCGACAAGAGACCCAGTACTTC. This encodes CASSFLGGGRQETQYF.

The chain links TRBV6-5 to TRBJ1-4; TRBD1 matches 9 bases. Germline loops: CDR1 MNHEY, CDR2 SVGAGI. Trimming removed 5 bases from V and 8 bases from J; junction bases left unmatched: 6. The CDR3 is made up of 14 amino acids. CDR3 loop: CASSLQGAGEKLFF. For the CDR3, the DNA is TGTGCCAGCAGTCTACAGGGGGCTGGGGAAAAACTGTTTTTT.

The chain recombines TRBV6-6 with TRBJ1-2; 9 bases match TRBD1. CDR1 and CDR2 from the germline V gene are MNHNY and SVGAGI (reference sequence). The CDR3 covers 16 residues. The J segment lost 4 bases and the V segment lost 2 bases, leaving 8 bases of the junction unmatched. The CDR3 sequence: CASSYAPGQGAYGYTF. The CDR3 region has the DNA TGTGCCAGCAGTTACGCGCCGGGACAGGGCGCCTATGGCTACACCTTC.

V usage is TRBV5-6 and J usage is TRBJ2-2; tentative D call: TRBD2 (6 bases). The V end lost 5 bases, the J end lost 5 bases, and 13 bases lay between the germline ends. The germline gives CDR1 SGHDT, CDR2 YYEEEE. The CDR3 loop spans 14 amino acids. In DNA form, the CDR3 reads TGTGCCAGCAGGCGGGACCTAGCGACCGGGGAGCTGTTTTTT. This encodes CASRRDLATGELFF.

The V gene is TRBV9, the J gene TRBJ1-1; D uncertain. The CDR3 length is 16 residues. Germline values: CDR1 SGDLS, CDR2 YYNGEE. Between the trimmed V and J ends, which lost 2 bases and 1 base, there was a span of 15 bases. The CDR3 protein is CASSVTPAGRNTEAFF. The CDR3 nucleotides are TGTGCCAGCAGCGTGACCCCGGCTGGGCGGAACACTGAAGCTTTCTTT. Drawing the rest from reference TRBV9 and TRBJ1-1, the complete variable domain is DSGVTQTPKHLITATGQRVTLRCSPRSGDLSVYWYQQSLDQGLQFLIQYYNGEERAKGNILERFSAQQFPDLHSELNLSSLELGDSALYFCASSVTPAGRNTEAFFGQGTRLTVV.

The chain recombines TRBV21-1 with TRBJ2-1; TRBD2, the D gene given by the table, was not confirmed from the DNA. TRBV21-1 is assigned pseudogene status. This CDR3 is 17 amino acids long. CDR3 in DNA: TGTGCCAGCCCAGAGATAGCGGGGCCACGCGCCTACAATGAGCAGTTCTTC. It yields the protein CASPEIAGPRAYNEQFF.

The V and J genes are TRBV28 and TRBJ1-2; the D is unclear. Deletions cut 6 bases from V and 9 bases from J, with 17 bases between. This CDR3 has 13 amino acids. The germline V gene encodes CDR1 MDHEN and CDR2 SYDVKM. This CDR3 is CASRQNGQSSYTF. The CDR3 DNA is TGTGCCAGCAGGCAGAATGGGCAGAGTAGCTACACCTTC.

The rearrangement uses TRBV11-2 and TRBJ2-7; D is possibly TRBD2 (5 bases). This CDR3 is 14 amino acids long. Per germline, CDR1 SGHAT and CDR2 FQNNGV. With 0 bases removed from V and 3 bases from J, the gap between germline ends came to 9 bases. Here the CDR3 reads CASSLDPGNYEQYF. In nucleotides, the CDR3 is TGTGCCAGCAGCTTAGACCCCGGGAACTACGAGCAGTACTTC.

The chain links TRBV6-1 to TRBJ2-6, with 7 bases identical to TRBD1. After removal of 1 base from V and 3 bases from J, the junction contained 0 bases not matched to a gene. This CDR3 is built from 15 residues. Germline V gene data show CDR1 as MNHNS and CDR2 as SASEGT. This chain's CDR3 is CASSEGQGGANVLTF. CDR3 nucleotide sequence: TGTGCCAGCAGTGAAGGACAGGGTGGGGCCAACGTCCTGACTTTC.

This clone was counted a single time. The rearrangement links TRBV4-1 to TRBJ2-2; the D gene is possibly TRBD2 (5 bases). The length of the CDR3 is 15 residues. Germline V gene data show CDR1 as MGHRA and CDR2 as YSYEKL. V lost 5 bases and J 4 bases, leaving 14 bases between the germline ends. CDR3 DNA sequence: TGCGCCAGCAGCACGGGGTCGAGCCTCACCGGGGAGCTGTTTTTT. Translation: CASSTGSSLTGELFF.

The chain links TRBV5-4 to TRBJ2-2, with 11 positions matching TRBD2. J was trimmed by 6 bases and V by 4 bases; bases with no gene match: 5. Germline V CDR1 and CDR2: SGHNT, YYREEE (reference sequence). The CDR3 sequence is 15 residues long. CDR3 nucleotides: TGTGCCAGCAGCCCCCTAGCGGGGGGTTCCGGGGAGCTGTTTTTT. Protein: CASSPLAGGSGELFF.

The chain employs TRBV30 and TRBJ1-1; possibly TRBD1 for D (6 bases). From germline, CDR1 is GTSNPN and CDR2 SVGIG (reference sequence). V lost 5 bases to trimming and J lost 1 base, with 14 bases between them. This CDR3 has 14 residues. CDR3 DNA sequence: TGTGCCTGGGTTCGGACAGTAAAGAACACTGAAGCTTTCTTT. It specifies CAWVRTVKNTEAFF.

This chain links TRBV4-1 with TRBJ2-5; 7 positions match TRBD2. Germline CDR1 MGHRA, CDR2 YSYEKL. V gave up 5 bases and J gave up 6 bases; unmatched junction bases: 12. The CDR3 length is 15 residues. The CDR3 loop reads CASSSTSGEGKTQYF. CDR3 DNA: TGCGCCAGCAGCAGTACCAGCGGGGAGGGAAAGACCCAGTACTTC.

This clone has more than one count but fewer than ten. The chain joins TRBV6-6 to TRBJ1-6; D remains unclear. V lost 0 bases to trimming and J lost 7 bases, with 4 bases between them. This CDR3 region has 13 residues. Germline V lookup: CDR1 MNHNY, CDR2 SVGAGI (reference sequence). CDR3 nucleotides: TGTGCCAGCAGTTACTCGCAGAATTCACCCCTCCACTTT. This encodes CASSYSQNSPLHF.

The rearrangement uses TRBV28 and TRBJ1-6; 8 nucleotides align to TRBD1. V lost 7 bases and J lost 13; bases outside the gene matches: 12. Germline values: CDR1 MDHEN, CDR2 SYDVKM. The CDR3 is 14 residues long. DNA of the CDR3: TGTGCCAGCATCGGGACAGGCCTCCCTGAGCCCCTCCACTTT. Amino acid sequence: CASIGTGLPEPLHF.

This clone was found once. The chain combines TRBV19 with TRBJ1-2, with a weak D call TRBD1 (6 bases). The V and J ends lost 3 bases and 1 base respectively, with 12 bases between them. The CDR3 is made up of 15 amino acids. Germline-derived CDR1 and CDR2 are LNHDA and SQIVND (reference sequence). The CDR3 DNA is TGTGCCAGTAGTATGGTCGGGACAATTAACTATGGCTACACCTTC. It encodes CASSMVGTINYGYTF.

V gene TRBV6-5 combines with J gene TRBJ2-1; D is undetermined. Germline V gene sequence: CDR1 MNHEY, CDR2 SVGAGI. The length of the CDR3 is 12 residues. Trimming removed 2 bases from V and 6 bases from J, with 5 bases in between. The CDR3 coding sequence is TGTGCCAGCAGTTACAATAGCAATGAGCAGTTCTTC. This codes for CASSYNSNEQFF.

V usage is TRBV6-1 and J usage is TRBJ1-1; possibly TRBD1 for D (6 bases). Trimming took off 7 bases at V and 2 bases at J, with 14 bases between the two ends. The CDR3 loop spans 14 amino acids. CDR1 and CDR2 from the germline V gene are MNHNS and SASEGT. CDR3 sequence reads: CASKLRTANTEAFF. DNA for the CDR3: TGTGCCAGCAAACTTAGGACAGCTAACACTGAAGCTTTCTTT.